The rows below give T cell receptor beta chains drawn from one sample of a study of vaccination effects on CD4 cells after COVID-19. Produced via immunoSEQ multiplex PCR; TCRdb's table is partial and in-frame only. The sample includes under 75,000 clones, 80% of them seen just once. Antigen specificity for these receptors is unknown. Material: CD4+ T cells from PBMCs cultured with SARS-CoV-2 spike peptides, obtained before COVID-19 vaccination. All receptors come from a human donor who received a COVID-19 vaccine. Both conserved end residues are part of each CDR3. D genes are given only for firm matches. Clone size is given for some rows only: seen once, a few or many times, or a class if the clone is expanded.

j_gene,abundance,v_gene,len,d_gene,CDR3nt,CDR3aa
TRBJ2-1,-,TRBV24-1,15,TRBD2,TGTGCCACCAGGGGAGGGGCGAACTCCTACAATGAGCAGTTCTTC,CATRGGANSYNEQFF
TRBJ1-5,-,TRBV28,12,-,TGTGCCAGCGGGAGCAGCAATCAGCCCCAGCATTTT,CASGSSNQPQHF
TRBJ2-1,-,TRBV30,16,-,TGTGCCTCATTATTCCTTGGGGGAGAAATTTACAATGAGCAGTTCTTC,CASLFLGGEIYNEQFF
TRBJ2-3,once,TRBV7-9,12,-,TGTGCCAGCAGCTCCGCCGGGGATACGCAGTATTTT,CASSSAGDTQYF
TRBJ1-2,-,TRBV18,16,-,TGTGCCAGCTCACCACCATCGGACGGATTTGGGTATGGCTACACCTTC,CASSPPSDGFGYGYTF
TRBJ2-5,-,TRBV7-9,15,TRBD1,TGTGCCAGCAGCTTAGAGTTGGACAGGGGGGAGACCCAGTACTTC,CASSLELDRGETQYF
TRBJ1-1,-,TRBV5-1,15,TRBD1,TGCGCCAGCAGCTTGTCTGGACAGGCGCTTTCGGAAGCTTTCTTT,CASSLSGQALSEAFF
TRBJ1-1,few,TRBV5-8,16,TRBD1,TGTGCCAGCCCCTTTTACCCGGGACAGGGTGGAACTGAAGCTTTCTTT,CASPFYPGQGGTEAFF
TRBJ1-5,-,TRBV19,13,-,TGTGCCAGTCAGCTTCAGGGGTACCAGCCCCAGCATTTT,CASQLQGYQPQHF
TRBJ2-3,-,TRBV7-8,12,-,TGTGCCAGCAGCCCAGACTCAGATACGCAGTATTTT,CASSPDSDTQYF
TRBJ2-1,-,TRBV5-1,13,-,TGCGCCAGCAGCTTTGGTAACCTCAATGAGCAGTTCTTC,CASSFGNLNEQFF
TRBJ1-1,-,TRBV5-1,15,-,TGCGCCAGCAGCTTGGCCTCGAGGGAGAACACTGAAGCTTTCTTT,CASSLASRENTEAFF
TRBJ2-2,-,TRBV6-5,14,-,TGTGCCAGCAGTTACGGAGGGAGTACCGGGGAGCTGTTTTTT,CASSYGGSTGELFF
TRBJ2-2,-,TRBV7-3,18,TRBD2,TGTGCCAGCAGCTCAAGGGCTAGCGGGGGGGCCAGCACCGGGGAGCTGTTTTTT,CASSSRASGGASTGELFF
TRBJ2-1,-,TRBV9,12,-,TGTGCCAGCAGCGCTCCCCGCGGGCCTTCGGTCTTC,CASSAPRGPSVF
TRBJ2-3,-,TRBV24-1,13,TRBD1,TGTGCCACCAGTGAGACAGGGTTTGGTACGCAGTATTTT,CATSETGFGTQYF
TRBJ1-4,-,TRBV6-5,15,-,TGTGCCAGCAGTTACTCGAGGAGGGTTTGGGAAAAACTGTTTTTT,CASSYSRRVWEKLFF
TRBJ1-1,-,TRBV19,14,-,TGTGCCAGTAGTAGCGGGCCCGTGGGCACTGAAGCTTTCTTT,CASSSGPVGTEAFF
TRBJ1-1,-,TRBV27,13,-,TGTGCCAGCAGCACCGGACCCTACACTGAAGCTTTCTTT,CASSTGPYTEAFF
TRBJ2-2,-,TRBV18,15,TRBD1,TGTGCCAGCTCATCGGGACAGTTGAACACCGGGGAGCTGTTTTTT,CASSSGQLNTGELFF
TRBJ1-6,once,TRBV6-5,15,TRBD1,TGTGCCAGCAGGGGACAGGGGAGCGTGGTCCCGTCCCTCCACTTT,CASRGQGSVVPSLHF
TRBJ2-1,once,TRBV24-1,15,TRBD1,TGTGCCACCAGTGACCCCGGGACAGTATACAATGAGCAGTTCTTC,CATSDPGTVYNEQFF
TRBJ2-3,-,TRBV6-2/TRBV6-3,17,-,TGTGCCAGCAGTTACCCAATTCTGGGCTATGGGGCAGATACGCAGTATTTT,CASSYPILGYGADTQYF
TRBJ2-5,-,TRBV5-1,13,-,TGCGCCAGCAGCTTGGCCTCGGAAGAGACCCAGTACTTC,CASSLASEETQYF
TRBJ2-3,-,TRBV5-1,17,TRBD2,TGCGCCAGCAGCCATAGCGGGGGGGATTCTAGCACAGATACGCAGTATTTT,CASSHSGGDSSTDTQYF
TRBJ2-5,-,TRBV5-4,15,-,TGTGCCAGCAGCTTGCAATGGGGCTACCAAGAGACCCAGTACTTC,CASSLQWGYQETQYF
TRBJ2-2,-,TRBV6-5,15,-,TGTGCCAGCAGTTACTCGTACAGGGAAACCGGGGAGCTGTTTTTT,CASSYSYRETGELFF
TRBJ1-2,-,TRBV7-2,15,-,TGTGCCAGCAGCTCTATATCGACAGGAGTGGGCGGCTACACCTTC,CASSSISTGVGGYTF
TRBJ1-4,-,TRBV18,17,TRBD1,TGTGCCAGCTCACCCCGCCAGTCGACAGGGGGTAATGAAAAACTGTTTTTT,CASSPRQSTGGNEKLFF
TRBJ1-1,-,TRBV3-1/TRBV3-2,14,TRBD1,TGTGCCAGCAGCCGGACAGGGCCCTATAGTGAAGCTTTCTTT,CASSRTGPYSEAFF
TRBJ1-5,-,TRBV28,16,-,TGTGCCAGCAGATCACCCCGACAGAATAGCAATCAGCCCCAGCATTTT,CASRSPRQNSNQPQHF
TRBJ2-5,-,TRBV5-1,15,TRBD2,TGCGCCAGCCTCTACGGGGGGAACTACCAAGAGACCCAGTACTTC,CASLYGGNYQETQYF
TRBJ1-1,-,TRBV7-9,13,-,TGTGCCAGCAGCTTGGACAGGAACACTGAAGCTTTCTTT,CASSLDRNTEAFF
TRBJ2-5,-,TRBV5-1,14,-,TGCGCCAGCAGCTTGACCGTATCGGAAGAGACCCAGTACTTC,CASSLTVSEETQYF
TRBJ2-3,-,TRBV7-8,16,-,TGTGCCAGCAGCTTAGCTGGATACACTAGCACAGATACGCAGTATTTT,CASSLAGYTSTDTQYF
TRBJ2-1,once,TRBV6-2/TRBV6-3,16,TRBD1,TGTGCCAGCAGTTACTTACAGGGGTCTTTTTGGGATGAGCAGTTCTTC,CASSYLQGSFWDEQFF
TRBJ2-5,-,TRBV29-1,12,TRBD1,TGCAGCGTGGGGGACAGTTTACAGACCCAGTACTTC,CSVGDSLQTQYF
TRBJ2-5,-,TRBV3-1/TRBV3-2,11,-,TGTGCCAGCAGCTTGCGGGTGGCCCAGTACTTC,CASSLRVAQYF
TRBJ2-3,-,TRBV4-1,15,-,TGCGCCAGCAGCCTCCAGTGGGGAGTCACAGATACGCAGTATTTT,CASSLQWGVTDTQYF
TRBJ2-5,-,TRBV7-2,13,-,TGTGCCAGCCGAGGACAGCCCGAAGAGACCCAGTACTTC,CASRGQPEETQYF
TRBJ1-2,once,TRBV19,15,-,TGTGCCAGTAGTAATATAAGTTCAGGGGATTTTGGCTACACCTTC,CASSNISSGDFGYTF
TRBJ2-3,-,TRBV11-2,14,-,TGTGCCAGCAGCTTAGACAGGTCCACAGATACGCAGTATTTT,CASSLDRSTDTQYF
TRBJ2-3,-,TRBV18,13,-,TGTGCCAGCTCACCCATGTTTCCAGATACGCAGTATTTT,CASSPMFPDTQYF
TRBJ1-1,-,TRBV12-3/TRBV12-4,12,TRBD1,TGTGCCAGCAGTTTAGGGACAGGAGAAGCTTTCTTT,CASSLGTGEAFF
TRBJ2-5,-,TRBV25-1,12,-,TGTGCCAGTTCAGGGGGGATGAAGACCCAGTACTTC,CASSGGMKTQYF
TRBJ2-1,few,TRBV2,15,TRBD2,TGTGCCAGCATGGAAGGGAGGGCAATGGGCAATGAGCAGTTCTTC,CASMEGRAMGNEQFF
TRBJ1-1,-,TRBV5-1,13,-,TGCGCCAGCAAAGGGACTCTGGGCACTGAAGCTTTCTTT,CASKGTLGTEAFF
TRBJ2-1,few,TRBV7-3,15,-,TGTGCCAGCAGCCCACGACAGGCATCCTACAATGAGCAGTTCTTC,CASSPRQASYNEQFF
TRBJ2-2,-,TRBV5-1,16,-,TGCGCCAGCAGCTTGGGGCGGGACAGGAACACCGGGGAGCTGTTTTTT,CASSLGRDRNTGELFF
TRBJ1-1,-,TRBV6-5,15,-,TGTGCCAGCAGCTGGGGGTCCCCAGCGAGCACTGAAGCTTTCTTT,CASSWGSPASTEAFF
TRBJ2-2,-,TRBV15,20,TRBD2,TGTGCCACCAGCAGACCGCCGGGACTAGCGGGGGGCGTCAACACCGGGGAGCTGTTTTTT,CATSRPPGLAGGVNTGELFF
TRBJ1-6,-,TRBV15,14,-,TGTGCCACCAGCAGAGCTGCGAATAATTCACCCCTCCACTTT,CATSRAANNSPLHF
TRBJ2-3,-,TRBV7-3,14,-,TGTGCCAGCAGCTTTCAGGGGGGGGCAGATACGCAGTATTTT,CASSFQGGADTQYF
TRBJ1-1,-,TRBV5-1,16,-,TGCGCCAGCAGCCGGGACTTAGATAACCCGAACACTGAAGCTTTCTTT,CASSRDLDNPNTEAFF
TRBJ1-5,-,TRBV6-6,16,TRBD1,TGTGCCAGCAGTCCCGGGACAGGGATAAAAAATCAGCCCCAGCATTTT,CASSPGTGIKNQPQHF
TRBJ2-4,-,TRBV13,15,TRBD1,TGTGCCAGCAGCTCCGAAGGGGGCGCTTCCAACATTCAGTACTTC,CASSSEGGASNIQYF
TRBJ2-1,few,TRBV12-5,14,TRBD1,TGTGCTAGTGGTTTGGGACAGGGATACAATGAGCAGTTCTTC,CASGLGQGYNEQFF
TRBJ1-6,few,TRBV7-2,17,-,TGTGCCAGCAGCTTAATAGACAGGAGCTCCTATAATTCACCCCTCCACTTT,CASSLIDRSSYNSPLHF
TRBJ1-2,few,TRBV19,12,-,TGTGCCAGTGAACCGCGGAGGGGCGGCTACACCTTC,CASEPRRGGYTF
TRBJ2-1,-,TRBV6-4,16,-,TGTGCCAGCAGCCAACTGACAACTAGCATATCGAATGAGCAGTTCTTC,CASSQLTTSISNEQFF